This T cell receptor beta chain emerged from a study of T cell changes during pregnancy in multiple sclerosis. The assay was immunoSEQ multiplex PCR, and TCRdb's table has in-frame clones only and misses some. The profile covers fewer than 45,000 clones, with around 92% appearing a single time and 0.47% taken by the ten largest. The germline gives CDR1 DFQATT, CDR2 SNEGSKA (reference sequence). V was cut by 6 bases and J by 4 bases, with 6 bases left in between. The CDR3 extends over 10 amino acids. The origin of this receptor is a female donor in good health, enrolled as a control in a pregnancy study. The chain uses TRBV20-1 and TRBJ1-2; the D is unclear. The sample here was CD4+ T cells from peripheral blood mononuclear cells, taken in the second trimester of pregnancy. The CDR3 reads CSAPVYGYTF. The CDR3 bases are TGCAGTGCCCCCGTCTATGGCTACACCTTC.